The following is a T cell receptor (beta chain) sequence with its context. Its antigen is currently unknown. CDR1 and CDR2 from the germline V gene are WNHNN and SYGVQD (reference sequence). The CDR3 is made up of 14 amino acids. The V and J ends lost 6 bases and 3 bases respectively, with 14 bases between them. This sample was included in a study of vaccination and CD4 T cells after COVID-19. Study background: Post-vaccine sampling followed dose two by a median 72 days (range 14 to 241).

The treatment is: 10-day PBMC culture with coronavirus spike peptide pools or control peptides (ViraFEST assay). Oncomine TCR Beta short-read sequencing was applied to DNA from cultured CD4+ T cells. TCRdb itself ran the PCR reads through MiXCR, one entry per CDR3 protein. The data show approximately 25,000 distinct CDR3 sequences, 49% seen once. This clonotype was obtained from a human donor who had recovered from COVID-19. This chain uses TRBV10-1 with TRBJ2-5, with D possibly matching TRBD1 (6 bases). Sequencing was carried out using CD4+ T cells from blood, cultured in vitro. CDR3 amino acids: CASSAGTRKETQYF. CDR3 bases: TGCGCCAGCAGCGCTGGGACAAGGAAAGAGACCCAGTACTTC.